These 20 T cell receptor beta chains came from one sample sequenced in a study of blood T cell repertoires in COVID-19. The repertoire was sequenced with immunoSEQ multiplex PCR; TCRdb's copy has only in-frame clones and lacks some. Of 150,000 to 200,000 clones in the sample, about 88% were seen once. Sequenced sample: peripheral blood. Receptor source: a human donor in a cohort sampled during active COVID-19.

The J gene is TRBJ1-2, the V gene TRBV5-4, with D perhaps TRBD1 (5 bases). Trimming left V 1 base short and J 4 bases short, with 14 bases between. The CDR3 extends over 15 amino acids. Germline V gene lookup returns CDR1 SGHNT and CDR2 YYREEE (reference sequence). The CDR3 sequence: CASSLKTDLFYGYTF. CDR3 nucleotide sequence: TGTGCCAGCAGCTTGAAGACAGACCTTTTCTATGGCTACACCTTC.

The chain couples TRBV7-6 to TRBJ2-3; TRBD2 agrees at 13 bases. The CDR3 totals 16 residues. V was pared by 5 bases and J by 5 bases, with 7 bases of the junction left unmatched. CDR1 SGHVS and CDR2 FNYEAQ come from the germline V gene. The CDR3 nucleotides read TGTGCCAGCAGCCAAGGGACTAGCGGGGTGGTAGATACGCAGTATTTT. It translates to CASSQGTSGVVDTQYF.

The rearrangement uses TRBV27 and TRBJ1-4; 9 bases are a match to TRBD1. The CDR3 has 17 amino acids. V trimming: 5 bases; J trimming: 7 bases; junction bases outside the gene matches: 14. Germline V gives CDR1 MNHEY, CDR2 SMNVEV (reference sequence). CDR3 sequence: CASSPGTGWSMGEKLFF. CDR3 DNA: TGTGCCAGCAGTCCCGGGACAGGGTGGAGCATGGGTGAAAAACTGTTTTTT.

This clone was observed once. This chain links TRBV25-1 with TRBJ1-2, with a tentative D call TRBD1 (5 bases). CDR1 is MGHDK, CDR2 SYGVNS, per germline. This CDR3 has 13 residues. V shed 2 bases and J shed 7 bases, with 11 bases lying between them. The CDR3: CASSEIGRAGYTF. The CDR3 DNA sequence: TGTGCCAGCAGTGAAATAGGCAGGGCTGGCTACACCTTC.

The CDR3 here is CASSFRRGETQYF. The DNA of the CDR3 is TGTGCCAGCAGCTTTCGGCGGGGGGAGACCCAGTACTTC. This rearrangement joins TRBV5-4 to TRBJ2-5; 7 bases are a match to TRBD2. J lost 5 bases, V lost 2 bases, and 3 bases had no gene match. The CDR3 spans 13 residues. Germline V lookup: CDR1 SGHNT, CDR2 YYREEE (reference sequence).

The chain is built from TRBV5-1 and TRBJ1-2, with 9 bases aligning to TRBD1. Germline V gene data show CDR1 as SGHRS and CDR2 as YFSETQ. This CDR3 comprises 14 residues. V lost 1 base, J lost 6 bases, and 4 bases stayed unmatched. The CDR3 DNA reads TGCGCCAGCAGCTTGTGGGACAGGGAGGATGGCTACACCTTC. This translates into CASSLWDREDGYTF.

The chain employs TRBV7-2 and TRBJ2-3; a weak D match, TRBD1 (6 bases). CDR3 length: 14 residues. The V end was cut by 5 bases, the J end by 9 bases, with 18 bases between. Germline loops: CDR1 SGHTA, CDR2 FQGNSA. CDR3 loop: CASSVQGTVGTQYF. As DNA, the CDR3 is TGTGCCAGCAGCGTACAGGGTACAGTGGGCACGCAGTATTTT.

This clone occurred a few times. This rearrangement joins TRBV7-9 to TRBJ1-6; 7 bases are a match to TRBD1. The germline V gene encodes CDR1 SEHNR and CDR2 FQNEAQ (reference sequence). CDR3 length equals 15 residues. Losses at the gene ends were 5 bases for V and 7 bases for J; bases not matched to a gene: 8. The chain's CDR3 is CASSPIPTGNSPLHF. The CDR3 DNA reads as TGTGCCAGCAGCCCCATCCCGACAGGGAATTCACCCCTCCACTTT.

The chain's CDR3 is CASSFRTSAPSSTDTQYF. The CDR3 DNA reads TGTGCCAGCAGCTTCCGGACTTCTGCGCCTTCTAGCACAGATACGCAGTATTTT. This chain joins TRBV7-2 and TRBJ2-3, with D possibly being TRBD2 (5 bases). The CDR3 length is 18 residues. CDR1 SGHTA and CDR2 FQGNSA come from the germline V gene. Deletions cut 3 bases from V and 0 bases from J, with 19 bases between.

The chain combines TRBV2 with TRBJ2-2, with TRBD1 identical over 9 bases. Per the germline V gene, CDR1 is SNHLY and CDR2 is FYNNEI. Trimming at V came to 7 bases and at J to 6 bases, leaving 3 bases not matched to a gene. The CDR3 has 13 residues. The CDR3, as DNA: TGTGCCAGCACCAGACAGGGGGCCGGGGAGCTGTTTTTT. Translated, it gives CASTRQGAGELFF.

V is TRBV20-1 and J is TRBJ1-5; D gene ambiguous. Trimming removed 3 bases at V and 0 bases at J, with 12 bases between. Germline V gene sequence: CDR1 DFQATT, CDR2 SNEGSKA (reference sequence). The CDR3 loop spans 15 amino acids. Written as DNA, the CDR3 is TGCAGTGCTAGTGGTCCCACAGATAGCAATCAGCCCCAGCATTTT. Amino acids: CSASGPTDSNQPQHF.

V and J are TRBV10-3 and TRBJ1-4; weak D call: TRBD1 (5 bases). The V gene's germline CDR1 is ENHRY and CDR2 SYGVKD. This CDR3 comprises 14 residues. V was pared by 3 bases and J by 2 bases, with 7 bases between. Here the CDR3 DNA reads TGTGCCATCAGTGACGGGGGGACTAATGAAAAACTGTTTTTT. Amino acid sequence: CAISDGGTNEKLFF.

The chain carries TRBV6-5 and TRBJ2-2; D not certain. The CDR3 length is 11 residues. CDR1 and CDR2 (germline): MNHEY, SVGAGI. V dropped 10 bases and J dropped 4 bases, with 7 bases sitting between them. For the CDR3, the DNA is TGTGCCACCGGTAGCACCGGGGAGCTGTTTTTT. This encodes CATGSTGELFF.

The gene calls are TRBV6-6 and TRBJ1-6, with D unclear. CDR1 is MNHNY and CDR2 is SVGAGI in the germline V gene (reference sequence). The CDR3 consists of 12 residues. V lost 7 bases to trimming and J lost 10 bases, with 11 bases between them. The CDR3 DNA reads as TGTGCCAGCATCCCACCGCGATCACCCCTCCACTTT. Translating it yields CASIPPRSPLHF.

This chain links TRBV19 with TRBJ2-7; tentative D call: TRBD2 (6 bases). The CDR3 extends over 14 amino acids. Trimming pared 4 bases from V and 0 bases from J, leaving 10 bases between. Germline V gives CDR1 LNHDA, CDR2 SQIVND (reference sequence). CDR3 bases: TGTGCCAGTAGTACGGCGGGGAGCTCCTACGAGCAGTACTTC. Its translation is CASSTAGSSYEQYF.

The V call is TRBV12-3 or TRBV12-4, the J call TRBJ1-3; D not resolved. This CDR3 is built from 12 residues. V was pared by 3 bases and J by 3 bases, with 3 bases between. The CDR3 bases are TGTGCCAGCAGTTTCGGTGGAAACACCATATATTTT. Protein: CASSFGGNTIYF.

The chain employs TRBV27 and TRBJ1-1; possibly TRBD1 for D (6 bases). CDR1 MNHEY and CDR2 SMNVEV come from the germline V gene (reference sequence). CDR3 size: 15 residues. V was trimmed by 5 bases and J by 2 bases, leaving 15 bases between them. The CDR3 DNA reads TGTGCCAGCAGTGTTATGGGGGCAAAAAACACTGAAGCTTTCTTT. It codes for CASSVMGAKNTEAFF.

The chain combines TRBV7-2 with TRBJ2-2; D is possibly TRBD1 (5 bases). The germline gives CDR1 SGHTA, CDR2 FQGNSA. The V and J ends lost 3 bases and 6 bases respectively, with 8 bases between them. This CDR3 is built from 13 residues. The CDR3 sequence: CASSFDSAGELFF. CDR3 DNA sequence: TGTGCCAGCAGCTTCGACAGCGCCGGGGAGCTGTTTTTT.

This clone showed up just once. V gene TRBV11-2 combines with J gene TRBJ1-1, with TRBD1 matching 7 bases. The trim removed 0 bases at V and 5 bases at J, leaving 0 bases unmatched. This CDR3 is built from 13 residues. The germline V gene encodes CDR1 SGHAT and CDR2 FQNNGV. The CDR3 nucleotides are TGTGCCAGCAGCTTAGACAGGGGGACTGAAGCTTTCTTT. Translation gives CASSLDRGTEAFF.

This chain links TRBV7-9 with TRBJ1-6, with 9 nucleotides matching TRBD1. The CDR3 loop spans 17 amino acids. Unmatched junction bases numbered 7, after V lost 1 base and J lost 6 bases. Germline CDR1 is SEHNR and CDR2 is FQNEAQ (reference sequence). The CDR3: CASSLVGTGGSNSPLHF. The CDR3 bases are TGTGCCAGCAGCTTAGTCGGCACAGGGGGCAGTAATTCACCCCTCCACTTT.